This TCR beta chain was recovered during a study of early T cells in non-severe SARS-CoV-2 infection. Study in general: Bulk RNA from unsorted whole blood was sequenced; chains were unpaired. Points from the study as a whole: Comparison of clonotypes with VDJdb favored anti-spike CD8 responses while missing private and CD4 specificities.

CDR1 is SGHNT and CDR2 is YYREEE in the germline V gene (reference sequence). After removal of 5 bases from V and 4 bases from J, the junction contained 6 bases not matched to a gene. CDR3 length: 17 amino acids. There are many counts of this clonotype. Antigen: not known. The protocol attached unique molecular identifiers to individual cDNA molecules. MiXCR was run by TCRdb on the 5' RACE reads, yielding one entry per CDR3 protein. The table includes approximately 73,000 distinct CDR3 sequences, 11% detected once. This clonotype originated in an adult who was a healthcare worker with PCR-confirmed SARS-CoV-2 infection or an uninfected control (not recorded which). The material sequenced was whole blood. This rearrangement joins TRBV5-4 to TRBJ2-1, with TRBD2 matching 16 bases. CDR3 region: CASRSGTSGGAYNEQFF. The DNA of the CDR3 is TGTGCCAGCAGGTCCGGGACTAGCGGGGGGGCTTACAATGAGCAGTTCTTC.